The 22 T cell receptor beta chains listed next were all sequenced from one sample in a study of T cells in localized non-small cell lung cancer. TCRdb's table, derived via immunoSEQ multiplex PCR, lists solely in-frame clones and lacks some. In the table there are around 48,000 clones, 60% to 80% of which are singletons. The starting material was peripheral blood, obtained before any cancer treatment. The origin of the receptors is a man between 40 and 70 years old with stage I squamous cell lung carcinoma.

The rearrangement links TRBV6-6 to TRBJ2-2; D remains ambiguous. V was pared by 6 bases and J by 0 bases, with 2 bases between. CDR1 and CDR2 from the germline V gene are MNHNY and SVGAGI (reference sequence). The CDR3 runs 12 residues. The CDR3 coding sequence is TGTGCCAGCAGCTCGAACACCGGGGAGCTGTTTTTT. It encodes CASSSNTGELFF.

The rearrangement uses TRBV27 and TRBJ2-1; D possibly matches TRBD1 or TRBD2 (5 bases each). Deletions cut 0 bases from V and 2 bases from J, with 5 bases between. The CDR3 covers 14 residues. Germline CDR1 and CDR2: MNHEY and SMNVEV (reference sequence). Here the CDR3 reads CASSLSGAYNEQFF. CDR3 nucleotides: TGTGCCAGCAGTTTATCGGGGGCCTACAATGAGCAGTTCTTC.

The CDR3 DNA reads as TGTGCCAGTAGTAGGGGCGAACAGGGCTTAAATTCACCCCTCCACTTT. Translating it yields CASSRGEQGLNSPLHF. The chain uses TRBV19 and TRBJ1-6; possibly TRBD1 for D (6 bases). The CDR3 has 16 amino acids. In germline, CDR1 is LNHDA, CDR2 SQIVND (reference sequence). The V gene lost 4 bases and the J gene lost 7 bases, with 17 bases spanning the gap.

The chain uses TRBV5-4 and TRBJ1-1, with D maybe TRBD1 (6 bases). The CDR3 sequence is 16 residues long. The ends were cut back, 4 bases at V and 4 bases at J, with 20 bases in the middle. CDR1 and CDR2 from the germline V gene are SGHNT and YYREEE (reference sequence). The CDR3 DNA sequence: TGTGCCAGCAGCCCGGACAGTTCGGTCAGGGCCACTGAAGCTTTCTTT. It yields the protein CASSPDSSVRATEAFF.

V is TRBV5-6 and J is TRBJ2-6; possible D gene TRBD2, 5 bases. The V end lost 0 bases, the J end lost 0 bases, and 13 bases lay between the germline ends. The CDR3 has 18 residues. CDR1 is SGHDT and CDR2 is YYEEEE in the germline V gene. CDR3 in DNA: TGTGCCAGCAGCTTGGGCCTAGCATGGGACTCTGGGGCCAACGTCCTGACTTTC. Translation gives CASSLGLAWDSGANVLTF.

This chain links TRBV4-2 with TRBJ1-5; a possible D gene is TRBD1 (5 bases). Germline CDR1 reads LGHNA; CDR2 reads YNFKEQ. The V and J ends lost 0 bases and 4 bases respectively, with 10 bases between them. This CDR3 has 15 amino acids. CDR3 nucleotides: TGTGCCAGCAGCCAAGAACAGGACCAAAATCAGCCCCAGCATTTT. Its protein product is CASSQEQDQNQPQHF.

This sequence joins TRBV27 and TRBJ1-6, with 7 bases that match TRBD1. V lost 5 bases to trimming and J lost 4 bases; unmatched junction nucleotides: 5. The germline V gene has CDR1 MNHEY and CDR2 SMNVEV (reference sequence). The CDR3 is made up of 15 amino acids. The CDR3 reads CASSPRDRYNSPLHF. The CDR3 coding sequence is TGTGCCAGCAGTCCCCGGGACAGATATAATTCACCCCTCCACTTT.

The J gene is TRBJ1-5, the V gene TRBV19; D is unresolved. This CDR3 comprises 12 residues. Trimming left V 0 bases short and J 11 bases short, with 8 bases between. Germline V gene sequence: CDR1 LNHDA, CDR2 SQIVND (reference sequence). The CDR3 DNA reads TGTGCCAGTAGTATAGACGGTAGGGCCCAGCATTTT. Translation: CASSIDGRAQHF.

This sequence joins TRBV19 and TRBJ1-1; the D gene is possibly TRBD1 (6 bases). This CDR3 comprises 14 residues. V was shortened by 4 bases and J by 2 bases, with 11 bases between the two germline ends. Germline V gene sequence: CDR1 LNHDA, CDR2 SQIVND (reference sequence). The CDR3 sequence: CASSTGQSNTEAFF. CDR3 nucleotides: TGTGCCAGTAGTACTGGACAGTCAAACACTGAAGCTTTCTTT.

This clone was detected only once. The chain has TRBV7-9 and TRBJ1-4; 9 nucleotides match TRBD1. The CDR3 has 15 amino acids. V gave up 4 bases and J gave up 6 bases; unmatched junction bases: 6. The germline CDR1 and CDR2 sequences are SEHNR and FQNEAQ (reference sequence). In DNA, the CDR3 is TGTGCCAGCAGCTCCCGGACAGGGGTTTATGAAAAACTGTTTTTT. Protein: CASSSRTGVYEKLFF.

The rearrangement uses TRBV7-9 and TRBJ2-5, with D maybe TRBD1 (5 bases). This CDR3 contains 14 residues. Trimming removed 1 base at V and 1 base at J, with 7 bases between. CDR1 and CDR2 (germline): SEHNR, FQNEAQ (reference sequence). The CDR3 nucleotides are TGTGCCAGCAGCTTAGGCAGGGTCCAAGAGACCCAGTACTTC. It encodes CASSLGRVQETQYF.

V gene TRBV7-3 combines with J gene TRBJ1-2; D uncertain. Per germline, CDR1 SGHTA and CDR2 FQGTGA. The CDR3 has 12 residues. The ends were cut back, 2 bases at V and 8 bases at J, with 9 bases in the middle. This CDR3 is CASSLGDGGYTF. For the CDR3, the DNA is TGTGCCAGCAGCTTAGGTGACGGAGGCTACACCTTC.

V usage is TRBV9 and J usage is TRBJ2-7; TRBD1 might be the D (5 bases). The CDR3 is made up of 15 amino acids. The V gene's germline CDR1 is SGDLS and CDR2 YYNGEE. Trimming took 0 bases from V and 6 from J, leaving 16 bases between them. DNA for the CDR3: TGTGCCAGCAGCGTAGCCGCAGGGTTCCAGGGCGAGCAGTACTTC. Translated: CASSVAAGFQGEQYF.

The sample holds a few counts of this clone. The chain is built from TRBV7-2 and TRBJ2-4, with 11 bases matching TRBD2. The V gene's germline CDR1 is SGHTA and CDR2 FQGNSA. J gave up 11 bases and V 1 base, and 1 base lay outside the gene matches. The CDR3 is 13 residues long. CDR3 coding DNA: TGTGCCAGCAGCTTAGTACTAGCGGGGGTTCAGTACTTC. It yields the protein CASSLVLAGVQYF.

This clone occurred a few times. This chain joins TRBV5-5 and TRBJ1-3; possibly TRBD1 for D (6 bases). Germline loops: CDR1 SGHKS, CDR2 YYEKEE (reference sequence). The V and J ends lost 4 bases and 4 bases respectively, with 12 bases between them. The CDR3 covers 14 residues. The CDR3 region has the DNA TGTGCCAGCAGCCCACAGGGACCGGGAAACACCATATATTTT. This gives the protein CASSPQGPGNTIYF.

The chain is built from TRBV7-9 and TRBJ1-1, with a tentative D call TRBD1 (6 bases). Germline V gene sequence: CDR1 SEHNR, CDR2 FQNEAQ (reference sequence). CDR3 length equals 13 residues. V was shortened by 4 bases and J by 4 bases, with 10 bases between the two germline ends. The CDR3 nucleotides read TGTGCCAGCAGCTGGACAGAGACCACTGAAGCTTTCTTT. This codes for CASSWTETTEAFF.

The rearrangement links TRBV6-5 to TRBJ1-2; no definite D call. V was cut by 2 bases and J by 13 bases, with 11 bases left in between. This CDR3 comprises 11 residues. CDR1 is MNHEY and CDR2 is SVGAGI in the germline V gene. The CDR3 nucleotides are TGTGCCAGCAGTTACCAAGGGTTCTCCACCTTC. Protein: CASSYQGFSTF.

This clone was counted only a few times. The CDR3 bases are TGTGCCAGCAGCTTAGAAAGAGTATCCGGCTATGGCTACACCTTC. It yields the protein CASSLERVSGYGYTF. J is TRBJ1-2 and V is TRBV7-9; D is unclear. The germline V gene encodes CDR1 SEHNR and CDR2 FQNEAQ (reference sequence). The CDR3 consists of 15 residues. Deletions cut 1 base from V and 4 bases from J, with 13 bases between.

V is TRBV7-9 and J is TRBJ2-5, with 10 bases identical to TRBD2. This CDR3 spans 16 amino acids. Trimming at V came to 1 base and at J to 0 bases, leaving 2 bases not matched to a gene. In germline, CDR1 is SEHNR, CDR2 FQNEAQ (reference sequence). The CDR3 nucleotides read TGTGCCAGCAGCTTAGGGCTAGCGGGGGACCAAGAGACCCAGTACTTC. Translating gives CASSLGLAGDQETQYF.

This sequence joins TRBV30 and TRBJ1-4; D call uncertain. Germline values: CDR1 GTSNPN, CDR2 SVGIG (reference sequence). The CDR3 extends over 17 amino acids. V was pared by 3 bases and J by 0 bases, with 17 bases between. The CDR3 protein is CAWRPLEGLTTNEKLFF. CDR3 sequence (DNA): TGTGCCTGGAGGCCCCTGGAGGGCCTTACAACTAATGAAAAACTGTTTTTT.

The CDR3 reads CASSSSAGELFF. The CDR3 DNA is TGTGCCAGCAGTTCCTCTGCCGGGGAGCTGTTTTTT. This sequence joins TRBV7-9 and TRBJ2-2; D is unresolved. This CDR3 is 12 amino acids long. Trimming stripped 6 bases from V and 6 bases from J, with 8 bases between. The germline CDR1 and CDR2 sequences are SEHNR and FQNEAQ (reference sequence).

The chain uses TRBV7-8 and TRBJ2-6; D tentatively fits TRBD1 or TRBD2 (5 bases each). Per the germline V gene, CDR1 is SGHVS and CDR2 is FQNEAQ. V was pared by 5 bases and J by 0 bases, with 11 bases between. The CDR3 extends over 16 amino acids. For the CDR3, the DNA is TGTGCCAGCAGCGCTCCGGGGCTCTCTGGGGCCAACGTCCTGACTTTC. Translation: CASSAPGLSGANVLTF.